Listed here are 3 T cell receptor beta chains from one sample, sequenced in a study of blood T cell repertoires in COVID-19. Method: immunoSEQ multiplex PCR; TCRdb's copy keeps in-frame clones and lacks some. The table records almost 400,000 clones, roughly 90% of them present only once. Source material: PBMCs or T cells enriched from blood (not recorded which). The source of these receptors is a woman aged 25 to 39 who had recovered from COVID-19.

This clone was seen once. The V gene is TRBV9, the J gene TRBJ1-1, with D possibly being TRBD1 (5 bases). Germline CDR1 and CDR2: SGDLS and YYNGEE. The V end was cut by 0 bases, the J end by 2 bases, with 11 bases between. CDR3 length: 15 residues. This CDR3 reads CASSVDPGTNTEAFF. The CDR3 DNA reads TGTGCCAGCAGCGTAGACCCTGGGACTAACACTGAAGCTTTCTTT.

The chain is built from TRBV16 and TRBJ2-1, with TRBD2 matching 9 bases. CDR1 is KGHSY and CDR2 is FQNENV in the germline V gene. V dropped 0 bases and J dropped 3; count of bases not matched to a gene: 6. This CDR3 spans 17 amino acids. The CDR3 region is CASSQSISGGFYNEQFF. For the CDR3, the DNA is TGTGCCAGCAGCCAATCAATAAGCGGGGGGTTCTACAATGAGCAGTTCTTC.

The chain uses TRBV9 and TRBJ1-4; D perhaps matches TRBD1 (5 bases). The CDR3 is 15 residues long. Germline CDR1 SGDLS, CDR2 YYNGEE. With 5 bases removed from V and 4 bases from J, the gap between germline ends came to 15 bases. The CDR3 DNA reads TGTGCCAGCAGTCGGTCGGGGGGAGGTAATGAAAAACTGTTTTTT. This encodes CASSRSGGGNEKLFF.